The rows below give T cell receptor beta chains drawn from one sample of a study of blood T cell repertoires in COVID-19. Some clones are missing from TCRdb's copy, which holds only in-frame ones; the method was immunoSEQ multiplex PCR. The data contain about 460,000 clones, approximately 91% of them seen just once; the ten biggest clones take up more than 7.5%. Sequenced material: PBMCs or T cells enriched from blood (not recorded which). Every receptor here comes from a woman aged 55 to 70 who had recovered from COVID-19. CDR3s include the opening cysteine and the closing phenylalanine or tryptophan. Some rows have no size entry. The others give once, few or many, or a class for an expanded clone.

v_gene: TRBV3-1/TRBV3-2
abundance: NA
CDR3aa: CASSQTSGGLADTQYF

v_gene: TRBV9
abundance: NA
CDR3aa: CASSVWDRGLSQPGANVLTF

v_gene: TRBV5-1
abundance: once
CDR3aa: CASRDGGANYGYTF

v_gene: TRBV29-1
abundance: NA
CDR3aa: CSVGKTGTGNGYGYTF

v_gene: TRBV2
abundance: NA
CDR3aa: CASMAAGGNEQFF

v_gene: TRBV18
abundance: NA
CDR3aa: CASSPRKTDEEEKLFF

v_gene: TRBV24-1
abundance: NA
CDR3aa: CATSDLTGLSTDTQYF

v_gene: TRBV3-1/TRBV3-2
abundance: once
CDR3aa: CASSPWPGIQYF

v_gene: TRBV14
abundance: NA
CDR3aa: CASSLQGFKNIQYF

v_gene: TRBV12-3/TRBV12-4
abundance: NA
CDR3aa: CASSFLNQPQHF

v_gene: TRBV7-2
abundance: NA
CDR3aa: CASLRSAGAPPADTQYF

v_gene: TRBV19
abundance: few
CDR3aa: CASSTRGGLAKNIQYF

v_gene: TRBV6-4
abundance: NA
CDR3aa: CASSDSPGVGELFF

v_gene: TRBV5-3
abundance: NA
CDR3aa: CARSFHPPEDRVTEAFF

v_gene: TRBV10-2
abundance: once
CDR3aa: CASQGGQSYEQYF

v_gene: TRBV19
abundance: NA
CDR3aa: CASRDRVFGNQPQHF

v_gene: TRBV7-8
abundance: NA
CDR3aa: CASSPYSSGGGYEQYF

v_gene: TRBV27
abundance: once
CDR3aa: CASSLLRIPSYNSPLHF

v_gene: TRBV24-1
abundance: NA
CDR3aa: CATSEQRRQFF

v_gene: TRBV4-2
abundance: once
CDR3aa: CASSQGDRGVQETQYF

v_gene: TRBV4-1
abundance: NA
CDR3aa: CASWGGVVSTEAFF

v_gene: TRBV5-1
abundance: NA
CDR3aa: CASSSGTSNYGYTF

v_gene: TRBV10-3
abundance: NA
CDR3aa: CAISEGGTGELFF

v_gene: TRBV12-5
abundance: NA
CDR3aa: CASGLPGATGELFF

v_gene: TRBV5-1
abundance: NA
CDR3aa: CASSLAPPGDIQYF

v_gene: TRBV5-8
abundance: NA
CDR3aa: CASSPTTGGRYGYTF

v_gene: TRBV3-1/TRBV3-2
abundance: NA
CDR3aa: CASSGGTGVGNTIYF

v_gene: TRBV27
abundance: NA
CDR3aa: CASSSGGAVLYGYTF

v_gene: TRBV14
abundance: NA
CDR3aa: CASSQVSGGEAFF

v_gene: TRBV18
abundance: NA
CDR3aa: CASSSGQASGNTIYF

v_gene: TRBV6-5
abundance: NA
CDR3aa: CASSWQRHGNTIYF

v_gene: TRBV4-1
abundance: NA
CDR3aa: CASSRLGQSLNYGYTF

v_gene: TRBV5-6
abundance: once
CDR3aa: CASSTDYPGTQYF

v_gene: TRBV2
abundance: NA
CDR3aa: CASSVTVTTDTQYF

v_gene: TRBV2
abundance: NA
CDR3aa: CASRERQGANSPLHF

v_gene: TRBV6-6
abundance: NA
CDR3aa: CASNLRQGGHNSPLHF

v_gene: TRBV3-1/TRBV3-2
abundance: NA
CDR3aa: CASSQEWRTGELFF

v_gene: TRBV5-1
abundance: NA
CDR3aa: CASSSRDRGNYGYTF

v_gene: TRBV2
abundance: NA
CDR3aa: CASSESRGGSTDTQYF

v_gene: TRBV7-8
abundance: few
CDR3aa: CASSFAGADSPLHF

v_gene: TRBV15
abundance: NA
CDR3aa: CATSRVQGWTGELFF

v_gene: TRBV27
abundance: once
CDR3aa: CASNKQGTWTEAFF

v_gene: TRBV5-1
abundance: NA
CDR3aa: CASSLAGQGNEKLFF

v_gene: TRBV5-1
abundance: NA
CDR3aa: CASSPNRSGDEAFF

v_gene: TRBV28
abundance: few
CDR3aa: CATVQGGIRNTIYF

v_gene: TRBV9
abundance: NA
CDR3aa: CASSDSGGTDTQYF

v_gene: TRBV9
abundance: NA
CDR3aa: CASSVWTGGGDGYTF

v_gene: TRBV9
abundance: NA
CDR3aa: CASSGAPSGGGTDTQYF

v_gene: TRBV18
abundance: NA
CDR3aa: CASSPPAGGPMNTEAFF

v_gene: TRBV10-2
abundance: NA
CDR3aa: CASTDWQGSNEQFF

v_gene: TRBV7-9
abundance: NA
CDR3aa: CASSPTGTGYTGELFF

v_gene: TRBV4-2
abundance: NA
CDR3aa: CASRTQTGTIYF

v_gene: TRBV11-2
abundance: NA
CDR3aa: CASSSGYASRETQYF

v_gene: TRBV7-9
abundance: NA
CDR3aa: CASSQEASEAFF

v_gene: TRBV5-1
abundance: NA
CDR3aa: CASSPLAGSESEQFF

v_gene: TRBV27
abundance: NA
CDR3aa: CASGQQGLYF

v_gene: TRBV12-3/TRBV12-4
abundance: NA
CDR3aa: CASSLVQGTEAFF

v_gene: TRBV12-5
abundance: NA
CDR3aa: CASGWGQGRADTQYF